This T cell receptor beta chain was retrieved from a study of blood T cells in healthy people across ages. Primed by a sample-barcoded 5' primer and a J-beta primer mix, a second PCR proceeded for about 7 to 11 cycles. With 12 random nucleotides, a template-switch adaptor tagged each individual cDNA molecule. TCRdb ran MiXCR on the 5' RACE reads and lists one entry per CDR3 protein. Of about a million distinct CDR3 sequences listed, roughly 48% were seen once; the top ten hold about an eighth. The CDR3 runs to 14 residues. V was cut by 0 bases and J by 5 bases, with 10 bases left in between. Germline lookup yields CDR1 SEHNR and CDR2 FQNEAQ (reference sequence).

The J gene is TRBJ1-2, the V gene TRBV7-9; D uncertain. This TCR was recovered from a man aged 25 to 45 in good health. Sequencing was performed on blood. CDR3 in amino acids: CASSLAWAEYGYTF. The CDR3 nucleotides are TGTGCCAGCAGCTTAGCTTGGGCAGAATATGGCTACACCTTC.